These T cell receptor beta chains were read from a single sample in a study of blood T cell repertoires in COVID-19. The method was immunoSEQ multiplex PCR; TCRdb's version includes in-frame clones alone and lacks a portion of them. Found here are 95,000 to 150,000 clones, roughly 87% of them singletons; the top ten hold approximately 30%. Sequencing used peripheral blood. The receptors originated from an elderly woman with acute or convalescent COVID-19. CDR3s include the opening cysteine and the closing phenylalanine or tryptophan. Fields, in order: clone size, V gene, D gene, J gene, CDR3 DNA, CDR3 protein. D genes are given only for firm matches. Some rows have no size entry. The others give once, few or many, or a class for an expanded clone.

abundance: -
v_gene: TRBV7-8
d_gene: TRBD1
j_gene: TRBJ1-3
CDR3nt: TGTGCCAGCAGCTCCGTACAGGGGATAGCTGGAAACACCATATATTTT
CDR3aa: CASSSVQGIAGNTIYF

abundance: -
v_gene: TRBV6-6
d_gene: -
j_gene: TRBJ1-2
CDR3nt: TGTGCCAGCAGTCCCTCGGGCAGGGACTATGGCTACACCTTC
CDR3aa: CASSPSGRDYGYTF

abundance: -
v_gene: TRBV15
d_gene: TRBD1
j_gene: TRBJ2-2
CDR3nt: TGTGCCACCAGGCCCGGGACAGGGGACATCGATGGCACCGGGGAGCTGTTTTTT
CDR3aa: CATRPGTGDIDGTGELFF

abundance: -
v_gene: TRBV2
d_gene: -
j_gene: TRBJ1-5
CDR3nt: TGTGCCAGCAGTAACCAGAATACAGGGAATCAGCCCCAGCATTTT
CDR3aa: CASSNQNTGNQPQHF

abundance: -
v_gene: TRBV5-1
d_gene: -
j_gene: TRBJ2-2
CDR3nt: TGCGCCAGCAGCTTGGTCCCAGGTGTGAACACCGGGGAGCTGTTTTTT
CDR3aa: CASSLVPGVNTGELFF

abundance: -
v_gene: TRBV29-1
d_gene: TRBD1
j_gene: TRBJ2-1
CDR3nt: TGCAGCGTTGTACCGGCTAACAGGGGAATGAACGGTGAGCAGTTCTTC
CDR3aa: CSVVPANRGMNGEQFF

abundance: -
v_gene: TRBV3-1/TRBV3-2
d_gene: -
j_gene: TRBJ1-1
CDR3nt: TGTGCCAGCAGCCAAGACCTGGGCGACACTGAAGCTTTCTTT
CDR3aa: CASSQDLGDTEAFF

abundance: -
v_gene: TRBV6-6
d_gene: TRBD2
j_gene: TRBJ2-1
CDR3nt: TGTGCCAGCAGTTCTAGCGGGGGCCCCAATGAGCAGTTCTTC
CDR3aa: CASSSSGGPNEQFF

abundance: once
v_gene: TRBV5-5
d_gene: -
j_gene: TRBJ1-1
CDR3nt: TGTGCCAGCAGCTCGCTGGCGGGAAGTGAAGCTTTCTTT
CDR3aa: CASSSLAGSEAFF

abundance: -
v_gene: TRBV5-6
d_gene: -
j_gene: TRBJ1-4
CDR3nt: TGTGCCAGCAGCCCCAGTAGGGGTCAGGGCGAAAAACTGTTTTTT
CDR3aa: CASSPSRGQGEKLFF

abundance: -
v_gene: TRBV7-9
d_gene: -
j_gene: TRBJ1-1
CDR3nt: TGTGCCAGCAGCTCGGGGGTCAACACTGAAGCTTTCTTT
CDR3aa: CASSSGVNTEAFF

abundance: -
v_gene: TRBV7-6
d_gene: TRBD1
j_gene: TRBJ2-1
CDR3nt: TGTGCCAGCAGCAAAACAGGGGGCGCCTTTGATGAGCAGTTCTTC
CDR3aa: CASSKTGGAFDEQFF

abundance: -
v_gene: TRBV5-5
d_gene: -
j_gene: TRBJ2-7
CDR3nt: TGTGCCAGCAGCTTGGTTCGGAGCTCCTACGAGCAGTACTTC
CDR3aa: CASSLVRSSYEQYF

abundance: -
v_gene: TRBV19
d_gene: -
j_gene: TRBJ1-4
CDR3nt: TGTGCCAGTGGGCCCCAGGGTAGGGCTGAAAAACTGTTTTTT
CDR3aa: CASGPQGRAEKLFF

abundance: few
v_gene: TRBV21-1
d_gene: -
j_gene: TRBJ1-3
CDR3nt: TGTGCCAGCAGCCTCCAGACAGGTCTATTTGGAAACACCATATATTTT
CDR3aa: CASSLQTGLFGNTIYF